The 19 T cell receptor beta chains reported below all come from one sample, sequenced in a study of CD8+CD57+ T cells in acquired aplastic anemia. Flow cytometry had shown expanded CD8+CD57+ cells in the patients chosen for sequencing. CDR3 and TCR beta VDJ profiling relied on genomic DNA as the template. Each CDR3 protein is one row after TCRdb ran MiXCR on the reads. The sample holds fewer than 250,000 distinct CDR3 sequences, more than 40% seen once. Sequences were obtained from sorted CD4+, CD8+, or CD8+CD57+ T cells (not recorded which) from PBMCs. These receptors were collected from a human donor with aplastic anemia.

The rearrangement joins TRBV24-1 to TRBJ2-5, with TRBD1 matching 7 bases. V was pared by 3 bases and J by 1 base, with 1 base of the junction left unmatched. Germline V lookup: CDR1 KGHDR, CDR2 SFDVKD. CDR3 length equals 14 residues. Here the CDR3 DNA reads TGTGCCACCAGTGATGGGGACAGCCAAGAGACCCAGTACTTC. It translates to CATSDGDSQETQYF.

This clonotype has a count of ten or more. This rearrangement joins TRBV15 to TRBJ2-7; D remains ambiguous. Per the germline V gene, CDR1 is LNHNV and CDR2 is YYDKDF (reference sequence). The V end lost 4 bases, the J end lost 4 bases, and 5 bases lay between the germline ends. The CDR3 totals 11 residues. CDR3: CATSMGYEQYF. In DNA form, the CDR3 reads TGTGCCACCAGCATGGGATACGAGCAGTACTTC.

The V call is TRBV29-1, the J call TRBJ1-2; D remains unclear. The CDR3 length is 9 residues. Deletions cut 5 bases from V and 8 bases from J, with 6 bases between. Germline V gene sequence: CDR1 SQVTM, CDR2 ANQGSEA. In nucleotides, the CDR3 is TGCAGCGTTCTCGAGGGCTACACCTTC. Its translation is CSVLEGYTF.

For this clonotype: A much larger clone is a single base away; this may be a read error. The genes are TRBV5-5 and TRBJ2-7; no clear D gene. Germline values: CDR1 SGHKS, CDR2 YYEKEE (reference sequence). This CDR3 is 14 amino acids long. The DNA for the CDR3 is TGTGCCAGCAGCTTGGCTCTTGGGTCCCACGAGCATTACTTC. Encoded protein: CASSLALGSHEHYF.

Ten or more counts support this clonotype. The chain links TRBV7-9 to TRBJ2-6; D unresolved. This CDR3 spans 16 amino acids. V shed 3 bases and J shed 0 bases, with 9 bases lying between them. CDR1 and CDR2 (germline): SEHNR, FQNEAQ (reference sequence). DNA for the CDR3: TGTGCCAGCAGCTTCCCCCGAGTCTCTGGGGCCAACGTCCTGACTTTC. Residues: CASSFPRVSGANVLTF.

This clonotype occurred many times. This chain uses TRBV12-3 or TRBV12-4 with TRBJ2-5, with a weak D call TRBD2 (7 bases). V lost 6 bases, J lost 2 bases, and 25 bases lay in between. This CDR3 is 18 amino acids long. The CDR3 bases are TGTGCCAGCAGGGGAGGGGGAGAGACCAGGGTAAGGCAAGAGACCCAGTACTTC. This codes for CASRGGGETRVRQETQYF.

This clonotype appeared a few times. This may come from a read error, since a much larger clone is one base off. The chain uses TRBV20-1 and TRBJ2-2; D is uncertain. The V end was cut by 5 bases, the J end by 3 bases, with 10 bases between. CDR1 DFQATT and CDR2 SNEGSKA come from the germline V gene (reference sequence). The CDR3 extends over 13 amino acids. CDR3 coding DNA: TGCAGTGCTGGGGATCTGGACACCGGGGAGCTGTTTTTT. Encoded protein: CSAGDLDTGELFF.

The V gene is TRBV7-2, the J gene TRBJ1-2; TRBD1 matches at 7 bases. The CDR3 extends over 14 amino acids. V shed 0 bases and J 2 bases; nucleotides not matched to a gene: 0. Germline loops: CDR1 SGHTA, CDR2 FQGNSA. The CDR3 loop reads CASSLAGGNYGYTF. CDR3 coding DNA: TGTGCCAGCAGCTTAGCAGGGGGCAACTATGGCTACACCTTC.

This clonotype was recorded many times. V is TRBV7-9 and J is TRBJ2-7, with 7 bases identical to TRBD1. The CDR3 loop spans 13 amino acids. The ends lost 2 bases at V and 4 bases at J; junction bases unmatched: 2. In germline, CDR1 is SEHNR, CDR2 FQNEAQ (reference sequence). The DNA for the CDR3 is TGTGCCAGCAGCTTAAGGGGGCGATACGAGCAGTACTTC. Translating it yields CASSLRGRYEQYF.

This clonotype was seen only once. This chain joins TRBV10-3 and TRBJ1-5, with D unresolved. The CDR3 length is 15 residues. CDR1 ENHRY and CDR2 SYGVKD come from the germline V gene. Deletions cut 3 bases from V and 5 bases from J, with 14 bases between. CDR3: CAISEAQGSDQPQHF. In nucleotides, the CDR3 is TGTGCCATCAGTGAAGCGCAAGGGAGCGATCAGCCCCAGCATTTT.

This clonotype was seen a handful of times. The rearrangement joins TRBV9 to TRBJ2-5; D unresolved. Germline assignment: CDR1 SGDLS and CDR2 YYNGEE. This CDR3 spans 15 amino acids. V lost 4 bases and J 4 bases, leaving 17 bases between the germline ends. The CDR3 region has the DNA TGTGCCAGCAGCTTAGAAGCTGGGGAAGGAGAGACCCAGTACTTC. Protein: CASSLEAGEGETQYF.

The CDR3 reads CSARDFLGERGGYQETQYF. CDR3 DNA sequence: TGCAGTGCTAGAGATTTCCTTGGGGAGCGGGGGGGGTACCAAGAGACCCAGTACTTC. This chain joins TRBV20-1 and TRBJ2-5; 10 nucleotides agree with TRBD2. The V and J ends lost 0 bases and 0 bases, in that order; junction bases with no gene match: 13. This CDR3 spans 19 amino acids. CDR1 is DFQATT and CDR2 is SNEGSKA in the germline V gene (reference sequence).

This clonotype turned up a few times. The CDR3 reads CASSIGQGGETQYF. CDR3 bases: TGTGCCAGTAGTATAGGACAGGGCGGGGAGACCCAGTACTTC. This rearrangement joins TRBV19 to TRBJ2-5; 7 bases match TRBD1. The CDR3 extends over 14 amino acids. Germline CDR1 is LNHDA and CDR2 is SQIVND (reference sequence). Trimming removed 1 base from V and 5 bases from J; junction bases left unmatched: 4.

Of note for this clonotype: With a much larger clone just one base away, this may be a read error. The chain combines TRBV4-3 with TRBJ2-2; D is unresolved. The CDR3 has 16 residues. Germline values: CDR1 LGHNA, CDR2 YSLEER. This CDR3 is CASGQGSSTNTGELFF. In DNA form, the CDR3 reads TGCGCCAGCGGCCAAGGTTCCAGCACGAACACCGGGGAGCTGTTTTTT.

This clonotype has a handful of counts. The rearrangement joins TRBV12-3 or TRBV12-4 to TRBJ2-3, with TRBD2 matching 9 bases. The ends lost 4 bases at V and 7 bases at J; junction bases unmatched: 15. The CDR3 runs to 17 residues. CDR3 DNA sequence: TGTGCCAGCAGTTGGCTAGCGGGGTCGTCTACCCGTCATACGCAGTATTTT. Translation: CASSWLAGSSTRHTQYF.

The chain carries TRBV25-1 and TRBJ2-1; weak D call: TRBD1 (5 bases). This CDR3 is 14 amino acids long. Germline-derived CDR1 and CDR2 are MGHDK and SYGVNS. V gave up 6 bases and J gave up 2 bases, with 11 bases separating them. DNA of the CDR3: TGTGCCAGCAGAGGAGACAGAACCTACAATGAGCAGTTCTTC. Its protein is CASRGDRTYNEQFF.

The rearrangement links TRBV15 to TRBJ1-2; D is possibly TRBD1 (5 bases). CDR1 LNHNV and CDR2 YYDKDF come from the germline V gene (reference sequence). The CDR3 is 14 residues long. V shed 10 bases and J shed 5 bases, with 20 bases lying between them. CDR3 loop: CAIRSGGDPYGYTF. The CDR3 nucleotides read TGTGCCATTCGATCCGGGGGGGACCCATATGGCTACACCTTC.

This chain connects TRBV20-1 to TRBJ1-2; D gene uncertain. The V gene lost 5 bases and the J gene lost 4 bases, with 11 bases spanning the gap. There are 12 residues in the CDR3. Germline V gene sequence: CDR1 DFQATT, CDR2 SNEGSKA (reference sequence). CDR3 nucleotides: TGCAGTGCTCCGGCGGGCCCCTATGGCTACACCTTC. Protein: CSAPAGPYGYTF.

The chain combines TRBV15 with TRBJ2-3; 10 bases are a match to TRBD2. With 0 bases clipped from V and 6 bases from J, the junction kept 0 bases outside the gene matches. Germline V gene lookup returns CDR1 LNHNV and CDR2 YYDKDF (reference sequence). CDR3 length equals 14 residues. In nucleotides, the CDR3 is TGTGCCACCAGCAGAGATAGCGGGGGGGATACGCAGTATTTT. As protein: CATSRDSGGDTQYF.